This section outlines one TCR beta chain sequence together with its context. The data were produced by immunoSEQ multiplex PCR, yet TCRdb's version contains in-frame clones alone and is incomplete. The table lists about 200,000 clones, approximately 91% of them singletons. This record belongs to a study of blood T cell repertoires in COVID-19. The germline gives CDR1 SGHNT, CDR2 YYREEE (reference sequence). CDR3 length: 13 amino acids. V lost 5 bases and J lost 8; bases outside the gene matches: 8. The sequencing sample was made of peripheral blood. This sequence joins TRBV5-4 and TRBJ1-2, with 8 positions matching TRBD1. This TCR came from a man in his forties or fifties with COVID-19, enrolled during active disease. CDR3 residues: CASRETGAGGYTF. The CDR3 nucleotides are TGTGCCAGCAGGGAGACAGGGGCGGGCGGCTACACCTTC.